This T cell receptor beta chain was documented in a study of cytomegalovirus exposure and HLA in healthy donors. This CDR3 is built from 14 residues. Deletions cut 1 base from V and 9 bases from J, with 13 bases between. Germline loops: CDR1 MDHEN, CDR2 SYDVKM. Profiled with immunoSEQ multiplex PCR; TCRdb holds only in-frame clones, not every one. The sample carries around 61,000 clones, about 92% recorded once. The source of this sequence is a man aged 18 to 30 in good health and CMV-seropositive. The source material was PBMCs. The rearrangement uses TRBV28 and TRBJ2-4; D ambiguous. The CDR3 DNA reads TGTGCCAGCAGTTTATTGGCAGCCAGAGGCATTCAGTACTTC. It specifies CASSLLAARGIQYF.